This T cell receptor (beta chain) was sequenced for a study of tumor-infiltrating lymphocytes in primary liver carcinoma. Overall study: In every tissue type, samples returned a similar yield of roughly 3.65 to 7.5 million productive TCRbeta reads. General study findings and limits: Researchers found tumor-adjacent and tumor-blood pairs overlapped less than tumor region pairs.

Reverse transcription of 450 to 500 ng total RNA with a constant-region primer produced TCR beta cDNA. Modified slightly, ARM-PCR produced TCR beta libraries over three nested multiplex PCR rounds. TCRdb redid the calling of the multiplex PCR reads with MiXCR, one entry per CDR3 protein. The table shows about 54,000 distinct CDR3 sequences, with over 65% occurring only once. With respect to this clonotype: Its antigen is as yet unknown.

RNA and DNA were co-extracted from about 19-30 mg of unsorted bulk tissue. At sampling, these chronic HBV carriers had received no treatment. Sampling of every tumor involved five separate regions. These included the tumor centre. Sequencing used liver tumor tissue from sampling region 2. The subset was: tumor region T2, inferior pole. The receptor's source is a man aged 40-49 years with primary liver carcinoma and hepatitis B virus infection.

The CDR3 loop reads CVCSSMTGRNSPLHF. CDR3 coding DNA: TGTGTCTGCAGTTCCATGACAGGGCGTAATTCACCCCTCCACTTT. The chain links TRBV12-3 or TRBV12-4 to TRBJ1-6; 7 bases agree with TRBD1. There are 15 residues in the CDR3.